This is a list of T cell receptor beta chains from one sample in a study of shared clonotypes between healthy human individuals. Only in-frame clones appear in the TCRdb table, and some are missing; sequencing was by immunoSEQ multiplex PCR. The repertoire has 2 million to 2.5 million clones, 95% of them found once; the top ten carry more than 0.1%. Sample: naive CD4+ T cells sorted from blood. The receptors come from a man aged 18 to 35 in good health. Each CDR3 is given with its conserved first and last residue. The order of the fields is D gene, V gene, CDR3 length, J gene, CDR3 protein, CDR3 DNA. A D gene is named only where the DNA matches it firmly.

TRBD2	TRBV9	15	TRBJ2-5	CASSTTSGGEKTQYF	TGTGCCAGCAGCACGACTAGCGGGGGTGAGAAGACCCAGTACTTC
NA	TRBV30	14	TRBJ1-2	CAWTYALPTGGYTF	TGTGCCTGGACCTACGCCCTCCCAACTGGGGGCTACACCTTC
TRBD1	TRBV30	17	TRBJ1-5	CAWGDRGGPVGNQPQHF	TGTGCCTGGGGCGACAGGGGGGGACCCGTGGGCAATCAGCCCCAGCATTTT
NA	TRBV19	14	TRBJ2-7	CASSMGRNPYEQYF	TGTGCCAGTAGTATGGGCAGGAACCCCTACGAGCAGTACTTC
NA	TRBV5-5	15	TRBJ1-5	CASSFYLGSNQPQHF	TGTGCCAGCAGCTTTTATTTAGGGAGCAATCAGCCCCAGCATTTT
NA	TRBV6-6	14	TRBJ2-4	CATRGEGISDIQYF	TGTGCCACCCGGGGAGAGGGAATCTCTGACATTCAGTACTTC
NA	TRBV10-1	14	TRBJ2-3	CASSDPKRTDTQYF	TGCGCCAGCAGTGATCCGAAACGCACAGATACGCAGTATTTT
NA	TRBV5-1	15	TRBJ1-3	CASSREQGSGNTIYF	TGCGCCAGCAGTAGAGAACAGGGATCTGGAAACACCATATATTTT
TRBD1	TRBV28	15	TRBJ2-2	CASSPGTGFTGELFF	TGTGCCAGCAGTCCGGGGACAGGGTTCACCGGGGAGCTGTTTTTT
TRBD1	TRBV5-6	17	TRBJ1-3	CASSSLTGSVSGNTIYF	TGTGCCAGCAGCTCGTTGACAGGGAGTGTCTCTGGAAACACCATATATTTT
NA	TRBV10-2	15	TRBJ2-2	CASSARGPNTGELFF	TGCGCCAGCAGTGCTCGCGGTCCGAACACCGGGGAGCTGTTTTTT